This T cell receptor (beta chain) was sequenced for a study of OX40 agonist ivuxolimab in advanced cancers. About the study: Ivuxolimab, which is an agonistic anti-OX40 (CD134) antibody, was administered to the patients.

This clone has just one count. The CDR3 is made up of 16 amino acids. From germline, CDR1 is MNHNS and CDR2 SASEGT. Trimming took off 4 bases at V and 1 base at J, with 17 bases between the two ends. The method was immunoSEQ multiplex PCR; TCRdb's version includes in-frame clones alone and lacks a portion of them. The table includes roughly 80,000 clones, about 80% detected once. The chain is built from TRBV6-1 and TRBJ2-7; D might be TRBD1 (5 bases). The clonotype comes from an adult with an advanced solid tumor such as melanoma, head and neck, liver or kidney cancer. The sample here was CD4+ or CD8+ T cells sorted from blood, taken in a trial of the OX40 agonist ivuxolimab. CDR3 sequence: CASSVSIGAGSYEQYF. The CDR3, as DNA: TGTGCCAGCAGTGTTAGTATTGGGGCTGGTTCCTACGAGCAGTACTTC.